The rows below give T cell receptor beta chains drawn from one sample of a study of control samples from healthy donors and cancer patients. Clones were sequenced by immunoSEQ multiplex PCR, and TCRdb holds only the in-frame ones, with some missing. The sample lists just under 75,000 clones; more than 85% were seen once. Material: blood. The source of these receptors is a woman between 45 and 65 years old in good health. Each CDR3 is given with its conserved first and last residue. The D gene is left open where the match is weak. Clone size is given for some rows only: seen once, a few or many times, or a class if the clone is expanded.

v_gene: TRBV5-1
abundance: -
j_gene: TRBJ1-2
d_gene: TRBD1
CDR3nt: TGCGCCAGCAGCTTGGTCGGGGGACAGGGTGGCTATGGCTACACCTTC
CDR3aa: CASSLVGGQGGYGYTF

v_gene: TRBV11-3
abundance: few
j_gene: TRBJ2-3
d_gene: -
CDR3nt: TGTGCCAGCAGCCCACAGAGGCCGCCAGATACGCAGTATTTT
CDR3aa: CASSPQRPPDTQYF

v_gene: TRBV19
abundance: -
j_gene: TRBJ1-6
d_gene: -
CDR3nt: TGTGCCAGTAGTATTTTTTCGGGTAGAATGGATGATTCACCCCTCCACTTT
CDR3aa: CASSIFSGRMDDSPLHF

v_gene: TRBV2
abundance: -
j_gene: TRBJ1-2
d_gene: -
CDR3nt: TGTGCCCTCGGGGCAGGACGAGCTAACTATGGCTACACCTTC
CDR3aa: CALGAGRANYGYTF

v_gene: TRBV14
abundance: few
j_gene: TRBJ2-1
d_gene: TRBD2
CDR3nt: TGTGCCAGCAGCCAAGATCTCGGCGGGAGATTAGATGAGCAGTTCTTC
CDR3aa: CASSQDLGGRLDEQFF

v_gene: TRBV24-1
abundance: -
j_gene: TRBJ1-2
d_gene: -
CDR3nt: TGTGCCACCAGTGATGAGTTCGACTTAGGCTACACCTTC
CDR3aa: CATSDEFDLGYTF

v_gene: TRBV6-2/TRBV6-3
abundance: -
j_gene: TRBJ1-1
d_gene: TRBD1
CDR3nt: TGTGCCAGCAGTTACCCCCAGGGGGCGGTAAGGGCTGAAGCTTTCTTT
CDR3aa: CASSYPQGAVRAEAFF

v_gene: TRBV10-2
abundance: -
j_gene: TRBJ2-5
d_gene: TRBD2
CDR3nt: TGCGCCAGCAGGAGCTTAGCGGGAGTAGGGGAGACCCAGTACTTC
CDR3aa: CASRSLAGVGETQYF

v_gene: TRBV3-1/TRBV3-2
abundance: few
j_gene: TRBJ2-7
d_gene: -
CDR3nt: TGTGCCAGCAGCCAGGAGGGATTTAACTCCGAGCAGTACTTC
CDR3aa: CASSQEGFNSEQYF

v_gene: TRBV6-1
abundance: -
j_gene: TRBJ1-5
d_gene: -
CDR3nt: TGTGCCAGCAGTGAAGGGGGGGGAAGTCAGCCCCAGCATTTT
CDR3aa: CASSEGGGSQPQHF

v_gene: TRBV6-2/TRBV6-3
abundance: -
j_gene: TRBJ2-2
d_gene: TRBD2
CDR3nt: TGTGCCAGCAGCCTCGGGACTAGCGGGGCTCCCGGGGAGCTGTTTTTT
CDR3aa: CASSLGTSGAPGELFF

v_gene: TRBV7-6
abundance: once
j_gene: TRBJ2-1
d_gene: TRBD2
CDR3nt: TGTGCCAGCAGCTTAGGTCTTCCACTAGCGGGGGGCCAGTTCTTC
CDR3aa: CASSLGLPLAGGQFF

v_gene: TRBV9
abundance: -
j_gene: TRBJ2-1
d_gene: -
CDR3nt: TGTGCCAGCAGCGTAGGGGGGCCTGAGCAGTTCTTC
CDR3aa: CASSVGGPEQFF

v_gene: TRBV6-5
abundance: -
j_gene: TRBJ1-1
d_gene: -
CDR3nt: TGTGCCAGCAGTTCGACGGCCTTGACCACTGAAGCTTTCTTT
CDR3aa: CASSSTALTTEAFF

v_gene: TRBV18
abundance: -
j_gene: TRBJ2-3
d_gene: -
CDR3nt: TGTGCCAGCTCAGGTTGGGGCTCGAGTACGCAGTATTTT
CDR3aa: CASSGWGSSTQYF

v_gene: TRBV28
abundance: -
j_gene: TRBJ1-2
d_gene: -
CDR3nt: TGTGCCAGCAGTCACAACTATGGCTACACCTTC
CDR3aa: CASSHNYGYTF

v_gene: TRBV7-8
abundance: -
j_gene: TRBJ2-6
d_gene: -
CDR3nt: TGTGCCAGCAGCTTAGATGGGGGGCCCAACGTCCTGACTTTC
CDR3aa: CASSLDGGPNVLTF

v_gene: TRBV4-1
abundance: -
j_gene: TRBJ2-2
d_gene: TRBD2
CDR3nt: TGCGCCAGCAGCCAAGCGGGCCAGCGGGAGTACACCGGGGAGCTGTTTTTT
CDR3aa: CASSQAGQREYTGELFF

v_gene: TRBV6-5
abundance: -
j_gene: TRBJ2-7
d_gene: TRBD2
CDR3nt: TGTGCCAGCACCTCGGGACTAGCGGGAGGCTACGAGCAGTACTTC
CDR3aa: CASTSGLAGGYEQYF

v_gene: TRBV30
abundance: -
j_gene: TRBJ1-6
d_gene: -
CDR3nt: TGTGCCTGGGGTCGCAGTAATTCACCCCTCCACTTT
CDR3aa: CAWGRSNSPLHF

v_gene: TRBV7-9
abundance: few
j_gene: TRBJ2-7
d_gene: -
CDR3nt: TGTGCCAGCAGCTTAGTGCAGGGCCATACCTACGAGCAGTACTTC
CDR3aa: CASSLVQGHTYEQYF

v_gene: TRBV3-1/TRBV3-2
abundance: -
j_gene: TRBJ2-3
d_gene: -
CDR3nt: TGTGCCAGCAGCCGCCGAACCGGGGCCGGCACAGATACGCAGTATTTT
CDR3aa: CASSRRTGAGTDTQYF

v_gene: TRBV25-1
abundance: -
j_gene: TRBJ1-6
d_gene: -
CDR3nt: TGTGCCAGCAGTGAATACCCCGGTGCGGGGAGGAATTCACCCCTCCACTTT
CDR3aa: CASSEYPGAGRNSPLHF

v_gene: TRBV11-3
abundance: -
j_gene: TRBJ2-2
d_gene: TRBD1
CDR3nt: TGTGCCAGCAGCGCCCGGACAGGGATGGCCGGGGAGCTGTTTTTT
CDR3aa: CASSARTGMAGELFF

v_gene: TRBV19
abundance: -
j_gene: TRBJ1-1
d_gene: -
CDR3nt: TGTGCCAGTAGTTCCCAGAGGGACACTGAAGCTTTCTTT
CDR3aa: CASSSQRDTEAFF

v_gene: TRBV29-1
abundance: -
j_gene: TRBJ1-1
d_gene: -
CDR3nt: TGCAGCGTTGTTGAGAACACTGAAGCTTTCTTT
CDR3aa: CSVVENTEAFF

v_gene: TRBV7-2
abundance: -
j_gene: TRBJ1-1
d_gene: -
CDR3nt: TGTGCCAGCAGTCCCCAGGGAAACACTGAAGCTTTCTTT
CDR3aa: CASSPQGNTEAFF

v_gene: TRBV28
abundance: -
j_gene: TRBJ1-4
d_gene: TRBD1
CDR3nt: TGTGCCAGCAGTTCAACAGGGGGCTCGAATGAAAAACTGTTTTTT
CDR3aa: CASSSTGGSNEKLFF

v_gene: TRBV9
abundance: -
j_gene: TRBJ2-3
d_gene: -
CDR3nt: TGTGCCAGCAGCGCACAACTAGCTAGGGACACAGATACGCAGTATTTT
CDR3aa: CASSAQLARDTDTQYF

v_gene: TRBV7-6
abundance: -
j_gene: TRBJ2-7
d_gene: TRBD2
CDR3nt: TGTGCCAGCAGCTTAGGACCTAGCGGGAGTTACGAGCAGTACTTC
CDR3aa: CASSLGPSGSYEQYF

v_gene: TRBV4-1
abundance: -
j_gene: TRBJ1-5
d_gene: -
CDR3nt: TGCGCCAGCAGCCAAACTAGCAATCAGCCCCAGCATTTT
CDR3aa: CASSQTSNQPQHF

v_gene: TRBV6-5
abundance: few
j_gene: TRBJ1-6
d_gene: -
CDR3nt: TGTGCCAGCAGCCCAGTCTATAATTCACCCCTCCACTTT
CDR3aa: CASSPVYNSPLHF

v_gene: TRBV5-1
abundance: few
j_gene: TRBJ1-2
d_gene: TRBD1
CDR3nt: TGCGCCAGCAGTGGGGGACAGGGCAGCGATGGCTACACCTTC
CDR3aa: CASSGGQGSDGYTF

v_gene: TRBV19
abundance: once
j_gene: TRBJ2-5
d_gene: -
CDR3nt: TGTGCCAGTAGTACCGGAGGGTTGGTTGAAGAGACCCAGTACTTC
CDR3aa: CASSTGGLVEETQYF

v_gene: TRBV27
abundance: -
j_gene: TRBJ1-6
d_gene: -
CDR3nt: TGTGCCAGCAGTGTAAGGGGGAGGGGCCCCTATAATTCACCCCTCCACTTT
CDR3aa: CASSVRGRGPYNSPLHF

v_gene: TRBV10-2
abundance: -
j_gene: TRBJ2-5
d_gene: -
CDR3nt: TGCGCCAGCAGTGACCCAGGGGCCTGGGAGTACTTC
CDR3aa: CASSDPGAWEYF

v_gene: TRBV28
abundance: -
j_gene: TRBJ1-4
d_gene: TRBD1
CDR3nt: TGTGCCAGCAGCCCCGGGACAGCCCAGGGGGAAAAACTGTTTTTT
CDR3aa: CASSPGTAQGEKLFF

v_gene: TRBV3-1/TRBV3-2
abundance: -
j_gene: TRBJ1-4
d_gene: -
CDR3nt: TGTGCCAGCAGCCAAGATCCCAGCCTCGGAGAAAAACTGTTTTTT
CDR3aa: CASSQDPSLGEKLFF

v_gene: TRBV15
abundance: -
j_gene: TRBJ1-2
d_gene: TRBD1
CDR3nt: TGTGCCACCAGCAGAGCAGGGACAGGCAGGGATGGCTACACCTTC
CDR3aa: CATSRAGTGRDGYTF

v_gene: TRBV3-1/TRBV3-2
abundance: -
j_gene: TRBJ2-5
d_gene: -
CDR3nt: TGTGCCAGCAGCCAAGAAGACAGGCCGCCGGAGACCCAGTACTTC
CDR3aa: CASSQEDRPPETQYF

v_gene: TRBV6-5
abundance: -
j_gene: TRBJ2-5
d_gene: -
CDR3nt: TGTGCCAGCGGCCGGGATGGGGGTTCGGAGACCCAGTACTTC
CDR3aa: CASGRDGGSETQYF

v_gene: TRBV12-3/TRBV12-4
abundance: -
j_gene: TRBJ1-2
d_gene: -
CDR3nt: TGTGCCAGCAGTTTAGGCGGCAATGGCTACACCTTC
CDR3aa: CASSLGGNGYTF

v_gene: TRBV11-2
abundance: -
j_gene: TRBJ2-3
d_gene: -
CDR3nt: TGTGCCAGCAGCTTGGGTCAAACTAGCACAGATACGCAGTATTTT
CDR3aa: CASSLGQTSTDTQYF

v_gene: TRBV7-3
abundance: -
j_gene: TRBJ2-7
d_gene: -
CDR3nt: TGTGCCAGCAGCTTAAGCCGCTTAGCGGACCAGGACTACGAGCAGTACTTC
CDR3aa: CASSLSRLADQDYEQYF

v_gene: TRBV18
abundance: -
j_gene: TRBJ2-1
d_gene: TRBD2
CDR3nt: TGTGCCAGCTCACCATATCCCGGGAGGGCGGGGAATGAGCAGTTCTTC
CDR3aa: CASSPYPGRAGNEQFF

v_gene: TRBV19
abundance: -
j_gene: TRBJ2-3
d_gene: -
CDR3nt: TGTGCCAGTAGCCCCTCGGACTCCTTCACAGATACGCAGTATTTT
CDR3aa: CASSPSDSFTDTQYF

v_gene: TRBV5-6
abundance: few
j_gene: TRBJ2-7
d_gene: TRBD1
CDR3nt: TGTGCCAGCAGCTTCGTCGGGACAGGGGGCGAGCAGTACTTC
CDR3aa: CASSFVGTGGEQYF

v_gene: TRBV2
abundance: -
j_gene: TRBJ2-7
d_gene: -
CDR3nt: TGTGCCAGCAGCGGGACACCCTCCTACGAGCAGTACTTC
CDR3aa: CASSGTPSYEQYF

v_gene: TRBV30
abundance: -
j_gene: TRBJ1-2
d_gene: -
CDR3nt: TGTGCCTGGGAGGCGGGAGCAGGGGGCTACACCTTC
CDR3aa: CAWEAGAGGYTF

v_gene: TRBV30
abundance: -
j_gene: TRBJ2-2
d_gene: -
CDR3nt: TGTGCCTGGAGACAGGGAAACACCGGGGAGCTGTTTTTT
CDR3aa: CAWRQGNTGELFF

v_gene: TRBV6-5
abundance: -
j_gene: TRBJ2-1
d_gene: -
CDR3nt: TGTGCCAGCAGTTACTCGAAAGAGGGATACAATGAGCAGTTCTTC
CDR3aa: CASSYSKEGYNEQFF

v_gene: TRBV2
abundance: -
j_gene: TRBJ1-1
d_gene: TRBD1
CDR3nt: TGTGCCAGCAGTGGGACAGGGGGCAGTAATGAAGCTTTCTTT
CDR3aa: CASSGTGGSNEAFF

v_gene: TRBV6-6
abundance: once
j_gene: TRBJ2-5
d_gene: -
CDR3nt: TGTGCCAGCGGCGGGACCCAGTACTTC
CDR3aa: CASGGTQYF